This T cell receptor (beta chain) was captured by sequencing in a study of shared clonotypes between healthy human individuals. Overall study findings and caveats: Estimated richness values were generally larger in naive subsets than in memory subsets. In contrast to clonotypes shared by all four donors, non-shared clonotypes had lower generation probabilities.

Cells designated naive CD8 were CD45RO-negative and were positively selected for CCR7, with terminally differentiated effector memory CD45RA+ cells excluded. The material for each subset, its genomic DNA, was split evenly across several immunoSEQ plates. Assay used: immunoSEQ multiplex PCR; TCRdb lists only in-frame clones, some missing. The data contain around 640,000 clones, approximately 96% of them singletons. About this clone: Its specificity is unknown.

Per the germline V gene, CDR1 is SGHNT and CDR2 is YYREEE (reference sequence). After removal of 4 bases from V and 10 bases from J, the junction contained 8 bases not matched to a gene. The CDR3 length is 14 residues. This receptor was identified in a woman in her twenties or thirties in good health. The sequencing input was naive CD8+ T cells sorted from blood. This rearrangement joins TRBV5-4 to TRBJ2-1, with TRBD2 identical over 10 bases. The DNA of the CDR3 is TGTGCCAGCAGCCTAGAGCGGGGGGGAATCGAGCAGTTCTTC. Translating it yields CASSLERGGIEQFF.